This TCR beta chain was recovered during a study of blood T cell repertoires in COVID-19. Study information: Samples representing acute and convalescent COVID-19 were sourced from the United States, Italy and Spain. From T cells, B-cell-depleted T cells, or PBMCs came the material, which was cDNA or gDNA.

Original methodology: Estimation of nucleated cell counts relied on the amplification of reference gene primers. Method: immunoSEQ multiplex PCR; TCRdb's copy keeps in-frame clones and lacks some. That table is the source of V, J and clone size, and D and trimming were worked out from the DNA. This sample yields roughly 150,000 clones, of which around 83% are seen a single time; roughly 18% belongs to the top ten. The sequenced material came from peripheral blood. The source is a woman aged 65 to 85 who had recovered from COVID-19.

The CDR3 nucleotides read TGCGCCAGCAGCTTGGGGGCAGGGCTCTACGAGCAGTACTTC. Its translation: CASSLGAGLYEQYF. This sequence joins TRBV5-1 and TRBJ2-7; TRBD1 is a possible D gene (5 bases). The CDR3 consists of 14 residues. Germline CDR1 and CDR2: SGHRS and YFSETQ. Trimming left V 0 bases short and J 3 bases short, with 10 bases between.